These 9 T cell receptor beta chains were sequenced from one sample in a study of T cell repertoires in cytomegalovirus infection. One entry per CDR3 protein results from TCRdb running MiXCR on the reads. The sample carries around 95,000 distinct CDR3 sequences, about 29% recorded once. These receptors' antigens are unknown. The sequenced sample was CD8+ T cells from cultured PBMCs, obtained from culture after CMV antigen stimulation. These receptor sequences come from a human donor in good health (CMV status not recorded). Some clones in this sample may be carry-over from other donors' samples.

There are a few counts of this clonotype. The chain couples TRBV5-6 to TRBJ2-7; D call uncertain. CDR1 SGHDT and CDR2 YYEEEE come from the germline V gene. CDR3 length equals 13 residues. V dropped 1 base and J dropped 0 bases, with 5 bases sitting between them. The CDR3 region has the DNA TGTGCCAGCAGCTTGTGGGGCTCCTACGAGCAGTACTTC. Residues: CASSLWGSYEQYF. Looking up the rest from reference TRBV5-6 and TRBJ2-7 gives the full variable domain: DAGVTQSPTHLIKTRGQQVTLRCSPKSGHDTVSWYQQALGQGPQFIFQYYEEEERQRGNFPDRFSGHQFPNYSSELNVNALLLGDSALYLCASSLWGSYEQYFGPGTRLTVT.

The chain employs TRBV29-1 and TRBJ2-2; no clear D. This CDR3 comprises 13 residues. Germline V gene sequence: CDR1 SQVTM, CDR2 ANQGSEA. Trimming removed 5 bases at V and 1 base at J, with 8 bases between. In nucleotides, the CDR3 is TGCAGCGTTCGTGTAGTGAACACCGGGGAGCTGTTTTTT. It is translated as CSVRVVNTGELFF.

This clonotype turned up a few times. The J gene is TRBJ2-1, the V gene TRBV7-6, with TRBD2 as a possible D gene (6 bases). CDR1 SGHVS and CDR2 FNYEAQ come from the germline V gene. V lost 7 bases, J lost 8 bases, and 18 bases lay in between. This CDR3 has 14 amino acids. CDR3 nucleotides: TGTGCCAGCACCCCGGGGACTCGTCGGGATGAGCAGTTCTTC. Protein product: CASTPGTRRDEQFF.

V usage is TRBV27 and J usage is TRBJ2-5; D possibly matches TRBD1 or TRBD2 (5 bases each). The germline V gene has CDR1 MNHEY and CDR2 SMNVEV (reference sequence). The CDR3 loop spans 15 amino acids. V was pared by 3 bases and J by 3 bases, with 14 bases between. The CDR3 DNA follows: TGTGCCAGCAGTTTCTCATTTTGGGGGAAAGAGACCCAGTACTTC. Translation: CASSFSFWGKETQYF.

This clonotype was observed a few times. This chain links TRBV12-3 or TRBV12-4 with TRBJ2-5; 10 positions agree with TRBD2. The CDR3 runs to 14 residues. V lost 4 bases, J lost 5 bases, and 4 bases stayed unmatched. In nucleotides, the CDR3 is TGTGCCAGCAGTTCAGAGCGGGGGGGCGAGACCCAGTACTTC. Its translation is CASSSERGGETQYF.

This clonotype was detected only a few times. V is TRBV7-6 and J is TRBJ1-1; D unclear. V gave up 1 base and J gave up 0 bases, with 9 bases separating them. CDR1 and CDR2 from the germline V gene are SGHVS and FNYEAQ. The CDR3 is 15 residues long. The CDR3 region has the DNA TGTGCCAGCAGCTTAGGTCCGGGGATGAACACTGAAGCTTTCTTT. It is translated as CASSLGPGMNTEAFF.

This clonotype occurred a few times. V usage is TRBV7-2 and J usage is TRBJ2-3; no clear D gene. Trimming removed 4 bases at V and 1 base at J, with 12 bases between. The CDR3 length is 15 residues. Germline CDR1 SGHTA, CDR2 FQGNSA. CDR3 sequence reads: CASSYAPTRTDTQYF. For the CDR3, the DNA is TGTGCCAGCAGCTACGCCCCTACTCGCACAGATACGCAGTATTTT.

This clonotype was seen only once. The rearrangement links TRBV20-1 to TRBJ2-2, with TRBD1 matching over 7 bases. CDR1 and CDR2 from the germline V gene are DFQATT and SNEGSKA (reference sequence). The V and J ends lost 4 bases and 6 bases, in that order; junction bases with no gene match: 2. The CDR3 length is 12 residues. The CDR3: CSAKTGPGELFF. The CDR3 DNA follows: TGCAGTGCTAAGACAGGGCCCGGGGAGCTGTTTTTT.

Many counts were recorded for this clonotype. The genes are TRBV6-2 or TRBV6-3 and TRBJ1-5; D call uncertain. The V and J ends lost 7 bases and 1 base respectively, with 14 bases between them. The germline V gene encodes CDR1 MNHEY and CDR2 SVGEGT. This CDR3 is 15 amino acids long. This CDR3 reads CASNPDFPSNQPQHF. CDR3 in DNA: TGTGCCAGCAACCCGGACTTTCCGAGCAATCAGCCCCAGCATTTT.